This T cell receptor (beta chain) originates from a study of T cell changes during pregnancy in multiple sclerosis. Data came from immunoSEQ multiplex PCR; TCRdb stores just in-frame clones and leaves some out. The table shows 25,000 to 30,000 clones, with roughly 87% occurring only once. The specimen comprised CD4+ T cells from peripheral blood mononuclear cells, sampled in the second trimester of pregnancy. The TCR originated in a female donor with multiple sclerosis, enrolled in a pregnancy study.

The CDR3 DNA reads as TGTGCCAGCAACTCCCTGCCGGGCCAGGGTCGAGGTGAGCAGTTCTTC. Encoded protein: CASNSLPGQGRGEQFF. The chain recombines TRBV27 with TRBJ2-1; D perhaps matches TRBD1 (5 bases). Germline CDR1 reads MNHEY; CDR2 reads SMNVEV (reference sequence). Trimming left V 7 bases short and J 9 bases short, with 25 bases between. The CDR3 is 16 residues long.